This entry lists 23 T cell receptor beta chains sequenced from one sample in a study of blood T cells in healthy people across ages (dated by TCRdb to 2014 to 2015). The library was generated by 5' RACE. The reads were generated on an Illumina HiSeq 2500. A second 7 to 11 cycle PCR used a sample-barcoded 5' primer and a J-beta primer mix. TCRdb trimmed public reads at Q25 via fastp, called clones via MiXCR and kept in-frame beta chains. Here each entry gathers all rows of one CDR3 protein and keeps the most common genes and DNA. This sample comprises 650,000 to 700,000 distinct CDR3 sequences, approximately 52% of them detected only once. Approximately 12% of the sample lies in the top ten. Specimen: blood. These receptors originate from an elderly woman in good health.

This clonotype was detected many times. The chain employs TRBV2 and TRBJ2-1; possibly TRBD1 or TRBD2 for D (5 bases each). Trimming removed 8 bases from V and 5 bases from J, with 13 bases in between. The germline V gene has CDR1 SNHLY and CDR2 FYNNEI. The CDR3 has 13 amino acids. The DNA for the CDR3 is TGTGCCAGCGCACAGGAGGTCGACAATGAGCAGTTCTTC. Translated: CASAQEVDNEQFF.

In this sample, this clonotype turned up many times. A much larger clonotype is one base distant, so this may be a read error. The rearrangement joins TRBV6-5 to TRBJ1-2; weak D call: TRBD1 (5 bases). This CDR3 region has 12 residues. The V and J ends lost 6 bases and 6 bases respectively, with 11 bases between them. The germline CDR1 and CDR2 sequences are MNHEY and SVGAGI. The CDR3 DNA reads TGTGCCAGCAGGGCCGGGGACCATGGCTACACCTTC. Encoded protein: CASRAGDHGYTF.

V and J are TRBV12-3 or TRBV12-4 and TRBJ2-5; 10 bases map to TRBD1. The tail of the sequence fits TRBJ2-7 better, so the J call may be wrong. CDR3 length equals 15 residues. CDR3 sequence (DNA): TGTGCCAGCAGCTCTCCAGGGACAGGGGAGAGCGAGCAGTACTTC. This encodes CASSSPGTGESEQYF.

This chain joins TRBV20-1 and TRBJ2-7; D unclear. Germline CDR1 is DFQATT and CDR2 is SNEGSKA (reference sequence). This CDR3 has 12 residues. Trimming left V 2 bases short and J 7 bases short, with 12 bases between. CDR3 loop: CSARPSSVEQYF. DNA for the CDR3: TGCAGTGCTAGACCTTCTTCCGTGGAGCAGTACTTC.

The chain carries TRBV12-3 or TRBV12-4 and TRBJ2-5, with 7 bases aligning to TRBD1. This CDR3 is 13 amino acids long. V shed 5 bases and J 2 bases; nucleotides not matched to a gene: 2. This CDR3 reads CASSTTGQETQYF. CDR3 nucleotides: TGTGCCAGCAGTACGACAGGGCAAGAGACCCAGTACTTC.

This clonotype was seen a handful of times. Possible read error: a much larger clone is one base away. The V call is TRBV7-9, the J call TRBJ2-1; D is undetermined. The CDR3 loop spans 12 amino acids. The germline V gene has CDR1 SEHNR and CDR2 FQNEAQ (reference sequence). V lost 7 bases and J 1 base, leaving 5 bases between the germline ends. CDR3: CASTRSYNEQFF. In nucleotides, the CDR3 is TGTGCCAGCACCCGGTCCTACAATGAGCAGTTCTTC.

As concerns this clonotype: A read error may explain this, as a much larger clone is one base away. The chain joins TRBV12-3 or TRBV12-4 to TRBJ2-1, with D hard to call. The germline V and J ends were trimmed by 10 bases and 4 bases, with 8 bases remaining between them. This CDR3 has 11 residues. Here the CDR3 DNA reads TGTGCCAACACCCTTTACAATGAGCAGTTCTTC. Its translation: CANTLYNEQFF.

Regarding this clonotype: One base away lies a much larger clone, so this may be a sequencing read error. V and J are TRBV20-1 and TRBJ2-7, with TRBD2 matching 7 bases. V lost 5 bases and J lost 7; bases outside the gene matches: 17. Germline V CDR1 and CDR2: DFQATT, SNEGSKA (reference sequence). This CDR3 is built from 15 residues. DNA for the CDR3: TGCAGTGCTTCACAACGAAAAGGACTAGTTAATGAGCAGTACTTC. It translates to CSASQRKGLVNEQYF.

There are many counts of this clonotype. V gene TRBV25-1 combines with J gene TRBJ1-2; TRBD1 might be the D (6 bases). V lost 3 bases and J 7 bases, leaving 15 bases between the germline ends. This CDR3 comprises 14 residues. Germline V CDR1 and CDR2: MGHDK, SYGVNS. CDR3: CASSESGGRFGYTF. CDR3 DNA: TGTGCCAGCAGTGAGAGTGGGGGCCGGTTTGGCTACACCTTC.

This clonotype was detected only a few times. The genes are TRBV29-1 and TRBJ1-2; TRBD1 matches 9 bases. Germline CDR1 and CDR2: SQVTM and ANQGSEA. Trimming removed 3 bases from V and 2 bases from J; junction bases left unmatched: 4. The CDR3 sequence is 14 residues long. CDR3 sequence reads: CSVDRTGANYGYTF. DNA of the CDR3: TGCAGCGTTGACCGGACAGGGGCGAACTATGGCTACACCTTC.

This clonotype has more than one count but fewer than ten. This sequence joins TRBV12-3 or TRBV12-4 and TRBJ2-5; TRBD2 is a possible D gene (6 bases). The ends were cut back, 5 bases at V and 4 bases at J, with 17 bases in the middle. This CDR3 spans 15 amino acids. The CDR3 protein is CASSPYSEGAETQYF. CDR3 DNA: TGTGCCAGCAGTCCCTACTCGGAGGGCGCAGAGACCCAGTACTTC.

This clonotype was seen many times. CDR3 residues: CASSLASGRSTDTQYF. CDR3 sequence (DNA): TGTGCCAGCAGCTTAGCTAGCGGGAGGTCCACAGATACGCAGTATTTT. This chain uses TRBV11-2 with TRBJ2-3; 11 bases are a match to TRBD2. Germline CDR1 and CDR2: SGHAT and FQNNGV. V lost 1 base and J lost 2; bases outside the gene matches: 2. The CDR3 has 16 amino acids.

V usage is TRBV7-3 and J usage is TRBJ2-1; 13 nucleotides match TRBD2. After removal of 5 bases from V and 5 bases from J, the junction contained 6 bases not matched to a gene. In germline, CDR1 is SGHTA, CDR2 FQGTGA. This CDR3 spans 16 amino acids. DNA for the CDR3: TGTGCCAGCAGCCCAAGGACTAGCGGGGGCCACAATGAGCAGTTCTTC. Translating gives CASSPRTSGGHNEQFF.

The chain is built from TRBV5-5 and TRBJ1-2; a weak D match, TRBD1 (5 bases). The CDR3 is 16 amino acids. Germline V gene data show CDR1 as SGHKS and CDR2 as YYEKEE (reference sequence). Trimming took off 4 bases at V and 5 bases at J, with 21 bases between the two ends. The CDR3: CASSHDRGPGGYGYTF. CDR3 DNA: TGTGCCAGCAGCCATGACCGGGGACCCGGGGGGTATGGCTACACCTTC.

At least ten counts were recorded for this clonotype. The rearrangement links TRBV10-3 to TRBJ1-2; D unresolved. Germline V lookup: CDR1 ENHRY, CDR2 SYGVKD. Trimming pared 7 bases from V and 1 base from J, leaving 4 bases between. This CDR3 region has 11 residues. As DNA, the CDR3 is TGTGCCATCATGCGTAACTATGGCTACACCTTC. Its protein product is CAIMRNYGYTF.

On this clonotype itself: A much more abundant neighbour one base away suggests this may be a read error. This chain uses TRBV24-1 with TRBJ1-6, with D tentatively TRBD1 (5 bases). The germline CDR1 and CDR2 sequences are KGHDR and SFDVKD. The CDR3 extends over 12 amino acids. CDR3 bases: TGTGCCACCAGTGATGGGGCTTCACCCCTCTACTTT. This translates into CATSDGASPLYF.

This clonotype was seen ten or more times. The chain links TRBV18 to TRBJ2-3; 11 bases map to TRBD2. After removal of 2 bases from V and 5 bases from J, the junction contained 3 bases not matched to a gene. Looked up from germline, CDR1 is KGHSH and CDR2 is LQKENI. The CDR3 extends over 15 amino acids. CDR3 amino acids: CASSPASGRRDTQYF. As DNA, the CDR3 is TGTGCCAGCTCACCAGCTAGCGGGAGGCGAGATACGCAGTATTTT.

CDR3 DNA sequence: TGTGCCAGCAGCTTGGGGTACAGGGTAGGGCAGTTCTTC. Amino acids: CASSLGYRVGQFF. This chain uses TRBV5-5 with TRBJ2-1; TRBD1 might be the D (6 bases). CDR1 and CDR2 from the germline V gene are SGHKS and YYEKEE (reference sequence). The CDR3 consists of 13 residues. With 0 bases removed from V and 12 bases from J, the gap between germline ends came to 13 bases.

The gene calls are TRBV20-1 and TRBJ1-5; D is unclear. CDR3 length: 13 residues. Per the germline V gene, CDR1 is DFQATT and CDR2 is SNEGSKA (reference sequence). Deletions cut 1 base from V and 2 bases from J, with 6 bases between. CDR3 protein: CSARVGGNQPQHF. CDR3 nucleotides: TGCAGTGCTAGAGTTGGGGGCAATCAGCCCCAGCATTTT.

This clonotype was seen only once. This chain uses TRBV18 with TRBJ2-5; D gene ambiguous. CDR1 and CDR2 from the germline V gene are KGHSH and LQKENI. CDR3 length equals 13 residues. Trimming left V 3 bases short and J 3 bases short, with 8 bases between. CDR3 DNA: TGTGCCAGCTCACCGGGCGGAAAAGAGACCCAGTACTTC. As protein: CASSPGGKETQYF.

A few counts support this clonotype. This sequence joins TRBV27 and TRBJ2-5; TRBD2 matches at 9 bases. CDR1 and CDR2 (germline): MNHEY, SMNVEV (reference sequence). The CDR3 has 14 residues. Trimming cost V 3 bases and J 9 bases; bases outside gene matches: 8. Here the CDR3 DNA reads TGTGCCAGCAGTTTTAGCGGGGGCCGGTGGGCCCAGTACTTC. Amino acids: CASSFSGGRWAQYF.

The chain combines TRBV5-4 with TRBJ2-5; 15 bases line up with TRBD2. There are 18 residues in the CDR3. Germline values: CDR1 SGHNT, CDR2 YYREEE (reference sequence). V lost 4 bases to trimming and J lost 0 bases; unmatched junction nucleotides: 7. The chain's CDR3 is CASSRGLAGGKYQETQYF. In DNA, the CDR3 is TGTGCCAGCAGCCGGGGACTAGCGGGGGGAAAGTACCAAGAGACCCAGTACTTC.

The V call is TRBV6-2 or TRBV6-3, the J call TRBJ2-7; 10 bases fit TRBD2. The CDR3 has 14 amino acids. Per germline, CDR1 MNHEY and CDR2 SVGEGT. The V gene end was trimmed by 6 bases and the J gene end by 3 bases; junction bases not matched to a gene: 5. The CDR3 coding sequence is TGTGCCAGCAGCTCCGGGACTAGCGACTACGAGCAGTACTTC. Protein sequence: CASSSGTSDYEQYF.